One and the same sample provided the 2 T cell receptor beta chains below, sequenced in a study of tumor-infiltrating T cells and Merkel cell polyomavirus. Whole-study context: CD8+ T cells recognized the Merkel cell polyomavirus KLL epitope.

Generated by immunoSEQ multiplex PCR, the TCRdb table keeps only in-frame clones and is missing some. The profile shows 26,000 or so clones, 87% of them singletons. Every patient's tumor was robustly positive for Merkel cell polyomavirus Large T antigen on immunohistochemistry. Sequenced sample: lymph node tissue. The receptors here all came from a man aged 45-65 years with Merkel cell carcinoma.

This sequence joins TRBV28 and TRBJ1-6; D possibly corresponds to TRBD1 (5 bases). V was trimmed by 6 bases and J by 10 bases, leaving 10 bases between them. Germline V gives CDR1 MDHEN, CDR2 SYDVKM. The CDR3 consists of 12 residues. CDR3 loop: CASSGGGSPLHF. The CDR3 bases are TGTGCCAGCAGCGGGGGTGGGTCACCCCTCCACTTT.

A word on this clone: This sample includes further DNA sequences coding for the same CDR3. The chain has TRBV6-5 and TRBJ2-1, with 8 bases fitting TRBD2. The CDR3 consists of 13 residues. J gave up 16 bases and V 6 bases, and 14 bases lay outside the gene matches. Germline assignment: CDR1 MNHEY and CDR2 SVGAGI. CDR3 nucleotides: TGTGCCAGCAGCCAGGGCCGGGAGGGCCGCCAATTCTTC. Translating gives CASSQGREGRQFF.